Below, 2 T cell receptor beta chains from the same sample are listed, as sequenced in a study of T cells in women clearing cervical HPV infection (dated by TCRdb to about 2018). Library creation used the immunoSEQ multiplex PCR assay. TCRdb took over this immuneACCESS table, retaining in-frame rearrangements with V and J assigned. Such tables are incomplete; in checked studies, under half of the missing clones stem from an unresolved V gene, and the remainder is unexplained. This sample's listing comprises 18,000 or so clones. The top ten hold 13% to 15% of the sample. Source material: blood buffy coat. These receptors were obtained from a woman aged 18-69 years with a cervical HPV16 infection that either progressed to CIN3+ or cleared (not recorded which).

Note on this clone: The CDR3 is cut off 3 residues early in the read; its end comes from the germline J gene. The J gene is TRBJ2-3, the V gene TRBV11-2; D unresolved. Trimming cost V 7 bases and J 2 bases, with 13 bases left between them. This CDR3 spans 14 amino acids. Germline loops: CDR1 SGHAT, CDR2 FQNNGV. Incomplete CDR3 DNA: TGTGCCAGCACTCCCGCCTATATCACAGATACG. It codes for CASTPAYITDT. The full-length CDR3 reads as CASTPAYITDTQYF.

A word on this clone: The read comes to an end 3 residues before the CDR3 does, leaving the germline J gene to fill in the end. The V gene is TRBV24-1, the J gene TRBJ2-1; a possible D gene is TRBD2 (5 bases). Germline V gene sequence: CDR1 KGHDR, CDR2 SFDVKD. There are 15 residues in the CDR3. V lost 9 bases to trimming and J lost 6 bases, with 20 bases between them. CDR3 in amino acids: CATSGTSGTGNEQFF. The DNA read from the CDR3 is TGTGCCACCTCAGGAACCAGCGGAACGGGCAATGAG.